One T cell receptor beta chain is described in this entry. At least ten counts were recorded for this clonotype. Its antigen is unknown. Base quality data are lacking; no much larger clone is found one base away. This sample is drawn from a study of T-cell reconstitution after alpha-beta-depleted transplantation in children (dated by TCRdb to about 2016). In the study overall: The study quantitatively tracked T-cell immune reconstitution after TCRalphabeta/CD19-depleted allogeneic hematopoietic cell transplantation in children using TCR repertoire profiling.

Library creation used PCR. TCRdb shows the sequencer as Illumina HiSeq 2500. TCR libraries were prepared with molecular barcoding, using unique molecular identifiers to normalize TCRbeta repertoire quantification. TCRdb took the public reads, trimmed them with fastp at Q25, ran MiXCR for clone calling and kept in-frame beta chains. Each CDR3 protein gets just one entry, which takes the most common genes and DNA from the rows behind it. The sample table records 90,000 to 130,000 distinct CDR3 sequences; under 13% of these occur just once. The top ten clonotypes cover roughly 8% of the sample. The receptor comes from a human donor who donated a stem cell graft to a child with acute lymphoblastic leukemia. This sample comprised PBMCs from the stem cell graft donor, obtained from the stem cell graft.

The CDR3 region reads CSVEVETHYEQYF. The sequence in DNA is TGCAGCGTTGAAGTAGAGACCCATTACGAGCAGTACTTC. The V gene is TRBV29-1 and the J gene is TRBJ2-7; no D segment can be confidently identified. From the cysteine through the phenylalanine, the CDR3 covers 13 amino acids. Only CDR3 DNA is held: 39 bases, read in frame from base 1. Relative to germline, V is 1 base shorter and J is 4 bases shorter, with 11 bases between their ends. CDR1 and CDR2 (SQVTM, ANQGSEA) derive from the germline V gene.